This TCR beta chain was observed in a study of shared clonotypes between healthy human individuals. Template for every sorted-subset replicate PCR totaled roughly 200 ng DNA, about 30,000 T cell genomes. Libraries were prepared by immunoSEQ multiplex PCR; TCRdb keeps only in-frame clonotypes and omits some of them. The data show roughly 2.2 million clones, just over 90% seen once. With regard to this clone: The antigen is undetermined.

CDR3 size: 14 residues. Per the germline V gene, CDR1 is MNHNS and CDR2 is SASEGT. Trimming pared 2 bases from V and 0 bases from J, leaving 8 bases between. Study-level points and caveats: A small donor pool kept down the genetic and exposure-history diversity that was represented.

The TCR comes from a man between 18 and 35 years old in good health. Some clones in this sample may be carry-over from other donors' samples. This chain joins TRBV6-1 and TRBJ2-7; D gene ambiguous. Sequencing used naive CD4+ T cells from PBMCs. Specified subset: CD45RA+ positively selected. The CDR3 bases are TGTGCCAGCAGTGAAAGACCCTCCTCCTACGAGCAGTACTTC. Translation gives CASSERPSSYEQYF.